Each of the 11 T cell receptor beta chains below was sequenced from the same sample in a study of T-cell memory formation after mild COVID-19. Via MiXCR, TCRdb re-called the 5' RACE reads, giving one row per CDR3 protein. In the table there are some 320,000 distinct CDR3 sequences, about 15% of which are singletons. Source material: PBMCs or a T cell subset sorted from them (not recorded which). The source of these receptors is a man aged 18 to 30 who had mild COVID-19 (a few samples of this study predate the infection). Cell type and time point are not known.

At least ten counts were recorded for this clonotype. This chain links TRBV10-3 with TRBJ2-6; 10 positions match TRBD1. Looked up from germline, CDR1 is ENHRY and CDR2 is SYGVKD. The CDR3 extends over 16 amino acids. V shed 10 bases and J 0 bases; nucleotides not matched to a gene: 6. Here the CDR3 DNA reads TGTGCCAATTCCGGGACAGGGGTCTCTGGGGCCAACGTCCTGACTTTC. Amino acid sequence: CANSGTGVSGANVLTF.

The J gene is TRBJ2-3, the V gene TRBV9; no firm D call. Germline lookup yields CDR1 SGDLS and CDR2 YYNGEE. CDR3 length: 17 residues. Trimming cost V 0 bases and J 0 bases, with 14 bases left between them. The CDR3 region is CASSVVGLGFSTDTQYF. The CDR3 DNA follows: TGTGCCAGCAGCGTAGTTGGTTTGGGATTTAGCACAGATACGCAGTATTTT.

V and J are TRBV9 and TRBJ2-5; TRBD1 is a possible D gene (6 bases). The CDR3 has 16 amino acids. Per the germline V gene, CDR1 is SGDLS and CDR2 is YYNGEE. V lost 3 bases to trimming and J lost 4 bases, with 19 bases between them. CDR3 protein: CASSAAQGVYLETQYF. The CDR3 DNA sequence: TGTGCCAGCAGCGCCGCACAGGGCGTTTACCTAGAGACCCAGTACTTC.

The rearrangement uses TRBV28 and TRBJ2-7; 10 positions agree with TRBD1. The ends lost 4 bases at V and 5 bases at J; junction bases unmatched: 5. Germline loops: CDR1 MDHEN, CDR2 SYDVKM. The CDR3 covers 14 residues. The CDR3 here is CASSSGQGPHEQYV. The CDR3 region has the DNA TGTGCCAGCAGTTCGGGACAGGGGCCCCACGAGCAGTACGTC.

This clonotype was counted at least ten times. V usage is TRBV4-3 and J usage is TRBJ2-2, with D hard to call. This CDR3 is built from 15 residues. Germline V gene lookup returns CDR1 LGHNA and CDR2 YSLEER. With 4 bases removed from V and 0 bases from J, the gap between germline ends came to 9 bases. CDR3 residues: CASSLGYPNTGELFF. Written as DNA, the CDR3 is TGCGCCAGCAGCCTCGGCTACCCGAACACCGGGGAGCTGTTTTTT.

The V and J genes are TRBV11-2 and TRBJ2-3, with D perhaps given as TRBD1 or TRBD2 (6 bases each). Trimming left V 4 bases short and J 3 bases short, with 14 bases between. Per germline, CDR1 SGHAT and CDR2 FQNNGV. The CDR3 is made up of 15 amino acids. This CDR3 reads CASSYQKGGTDTQYF. CDR3 sequence (DNA): TGTGCCAGCAGCTACCAAAAAGGGGGGACAGATACGCAGTATTTT.

The chain couples TRBV7-9 to TRBJ2-1; D is perhaps TRBD2 (5 bases). Trimming removed 4 bases from V and 5 bases from J, with 12 bases in between. Per germline, CDR1 SEHNR and CDR2 FQNEAQ (reference sequence). The CDR3 runs 14 residues. CDR3 in DNA: TGTGCCAGCAGCTCCTCGGGGTACGACAATGAGCAGTTCTTC. Protein: CASSSSGYDNEQFF.

This clonotype was seen a single time. The chain has TRBV29-1 and TRBJ1-2; D may be TRBD1 (5 bases). Germline V gene sequence: CDR1 SQVTM, CDR2 ANQGSEA. This CDR3 has 18 amino acids. Trimming took 0 bases from V and 0 from J, leaving 20 bases between them. For the CDR3, the DNA is TGCAGCGTTGAAGAACCCTGGGGGAGGGCGGCCACTAACTATGGCTACACCTTC. Protein sequence: CSVEEPWGRAATNYGYTF.

Comments on this clonotype: A junction end diverges from the germline sequence, so it may reflect a read error. The chain joins TRBV11-2 to TRBJ1-3, with a weak D call TRBD1 (6 bases). Germline assignment: CDR1 SGHAT and CDR2 FQNNGV. CDR3 length equals 18 residues. This chain's CDR3 is CASRLGTGTTLSRNTIYF. In nucleotides, the CDR3 is TGTGCCAGCAGGTTAGGTACCGGGACAACCTTGTCCAGAAACACCATATATTTT.

V gene TRBV7-3 combines with J gene TRBJ2-1, with D maybe TRBD2 (5 bases). Germline loops: CDR1 SGHTA, CDR2 FQGTGA. The CDR3 is 15 amino acids. With 1 base removed from V and 6 bases from J, the gap between germline ends came to 13 bases. The CDR3 nucleotides are TGTGCCAGCAGCTTAATTGCGGGCAGCCTCAATGAGCAGTTCTTC. Translation: CASSLIAGSLNEQFF.

Many counts were recorded for this clonotype. The chain combines TRBV7-2 with TRBJ2-3; D is unclear. Per the germline V gene, CDR1 is SGHTA and CDR2 is FQGNSA. This CDR3 has 12 amino acids. V lost 4 bases, J lost 2 bases, and 4 bases lay in between. In DNA form, the CDR3 reads TGTGCCAGCAGCTCCTTCACAGATACGCAGTATTTT. Protein sequence: CASSSFTDTQYF.